Shown below are 27 T cell receptor beta chains from a single sample sequenced in a study of post-analysis software for immune sequencing data. Points from the study as a whole: Higher frequency in patients than in controls was seen for about 5 TRBV segments, with TRBV5-6, TRBV5-1 and TRBV20-1 among them.

The authors incorporated unique molecular identifiers into the TCR beta cDNA libraries. Each CDR3 protein is one row after TCRdb ran MiXCR on the PCR reads. The sample has 740,000 or so distinct CDR3 sequences, 53% seen once. No antigen is known for these receptors. Sequenced sample: blood. The receptors derive from a girl between 5 and 17 years old with multiple sclerosis.

The rearrangement joins TRBV2 to TRBJ2-5, with D possibly being TRBD1 (6 bases). TRBJ2-7 matches the DNA end more closely, so the J call is doubtful. Germline CDR1 and CDR2: SNHLY and FYNNEI. CDR3 size: 13 residues. CDR3 residues: CANSSGLGGEQYF. As DNA, the CDR3 is TGTGCCAACTCCTCAGGGTTAGGGGGCGAGCAGTACTTC.

This clonotype was seen a few times. The V call is TRBV20-1, the J call TRBJ1-2, with no clear D. Per germline, CDR1 DFQATT and CDR2 SNEGSKA (reference sequence). The CDR3 is 11 residues long. V was cut by 2 bases and J by 6 bases, with 7 bases left in between. The CDR3 spells CSARWTNGYTF. In DNA, the CDR3 is TGCAGTGCTAGATGGACGAATGGCTACACCTTC.

The chain employs TRBV20-1 and TRBJ2-1; TRBD2 agrees at 14 bases. This CDR3 region has 16 residues. J was trimmed by 5 bases and V by 4 bases; bases with no gene match: 7. From germline, CDR1 is DFQATT and CDR2 SNEGSKA (reference sequence). The CDR3 DNA is TGCAGTGCTACCCCGGGGACTAGCGGGAGTCACAATGAGCAGTTCTTC. The encoded protein is CSATPGTSGSHNEQFF.

In regard to this clonotype: One end of the junction varies from germline; a read error may be responsible. This chain connects TRBV5-1 to TRBJ2-3; perhaps TRBD2 as D (5 bases). Germline assignment: CDR1 SGHRS and CDR2 YFSETQ. There are 13 residues in the CDR3. In DNA form, the CDR3 reads TGCGCCAGCAGCTATACTAGTCGCGATACGCGGTATTTT. Its translation: CASSYTSRDTRYF.

The CDR3: CASSERQGRTEAFF. In DNA, the CDR3 is TGTGCCAGCAGCGAAAGACAGGGAAGGACTGAAGCTTTCTTT. The V gene is TRBV7-3, the J gene TRBJ1-1, with 7 nucleotides matching TRBD1. V lost 5 bases to trimming and J lost 5 bases; unmatched junction nucleotides: 8. The CDR3 is made up of 14 amino acids. Germline V gene sequence: CDR1 SGHTA, CDR2 FQGTGA.

This clonotype was recorded a few times. V usage is TRBV6-5 and J usage is TRBJ2-3; 7 bases line up with TRBD1. The length of the CDR3 is 18 residues. Germline-derived CDR1 and CDR2 are MNHEY and SVGAGI. V lost 2 bases to trimming and J lost 2 bases; unmatched junction nucleotides: 13. In nucleotides, the CDR3 is TGTGCCAGCAGTTACGGGACCCGGTTAGGGACAGACACAGATACGCAGTATTTT. It yields the protein CASSYGTRLGTDTDTQYF.

The chain is built from TRBV15 and TRBJ2-7, with D uncertain. The V gene's germline CDR1 is LNHNV and CDR2 YYDKDF (reference sequence). V was pared by 5 bases and J by 9 bases, with 14 bases between. This CDR3 is 12 amino acids long. CDR3 DNA sequence: TGTGCCACCAGCGCCCGTCTTTCGGGGCAGTACTTC. This encodes CATSARLSGQYF. The full variable domain, its missing parts supplied by reference TRBV15 and TRBJ2-7, is DAMVIQNPRYQVTQFGKPVTLSCSQTLNHNVMYWYQQKSSQAPKLLFHYYDKDFNNEADTPDNFQSRRPNTSFCFLDIRSPGLGDTAMYLCATSARLSGQYFGPGTRLTVT.

Only a few counts were recorded for this clonotype. The V gene is TRBV5-1, the J gene TRBJ2-1; possibly TRBD2 for D (5 bases). Germline CDR1 reads SGHRS; CDR2 reads YFSETQ. Trimming removed 2 bases at V and 1 base at J, with 10 bases between. This CDR3 region has 15 residues. Written as DNA, the CDR3 is TGCGCCAGCAGCTTTATTGGGAGTTCCTACAATGAGCAGTTCTTC. This codes for CASSFIGSSYNEQFF.

This clonotype was recorded once. The rearrangement joins TRBV7-8 to TRBJ2-1; no reliable D call. Germline CDR1 is SGHVS and CDR2 is FQNEAQ. This CDR3 region has 16 residues. Deletions cut 3 bases from V and 0 bases from J, with 12 bases between. CDR3 DNA: TGTGCCAGCAGCTTCTCTTCGGGCGGCTCCTACAATGAGCAGTTCTTC. Protein: CASSFSSGGSYNEQFF.

V usage is TRBV6-6 and J usage is TRBJ2-7; TRBD1 might be the D (6 bases). The CDR3 runs 15 residues. Per germline, CDR1 MNHNY and CDR2 SVGAGI (reference sequence). The V gene lost 5 bases and the J gene lost 3 bases, with 17 bases spanning the gap. The CDR3, as DNA: TGTGCCAGCAGTCGACAAGGGACACCGAACTACGAGCAGTACTTC. It translates to CASSRQGTPNYEQYF.

This chain connects TRBV5-5 to TRBJ1-1; no firm D call. Germline V gene sequence: CDR1 SGHKS, CDR2 YYEKEE (reference sequence). The CDR3 length is 13 residues. The V end lost 0 bases, the J end lost 9 bases, and 12 bases lay between the germline ends. CDR3 bases: TGTGCCAGCAGCTTGGCGTTGATGGCTAAAGCTTTCTTT. Translation: CASSLALMAKAFF.

This clonotype turned up a few times. The rearrangement joins TRBV20-1 to TRBJ2-1, with 8 positions matching TRBD2. V shed 6 bases, J shed 8 bases, and the junction held 12 bases outside the gene matches. The germline V gene has CDR1 DFQATT and CDR2 SNEGSKA (reference sequence). This CDR3 comprises 14 residues. The CDR3 here is CSARASGRTHEQFF. In DNA form, the CDR3 reads TGCAGTGCCAGGGCCAGCGGGAGAACTCATGAGCAGTTCTTC.

The chain combines TRBV11-2 with TRBJ1-2, with 8 nucleotides matching TRBD1. The germline CDR1 and CDR2 sequences are SGHAT and FQNNGV. CDR3 length equals 14 residues. V shed 5 bases, J shed 1 base, and the junction held 3 bases outside the gene matches. The CDR3 bases are TGTGCCAGCAGCGGGGACAGGCTTAACTATGGCTACACCTTC. Translating it yields CASSGDRLNYGYTF.

This sequence joins TRBV30 and TRBJ1-1, with D unresolved. Trimming removed 2 bases from V and 6 bases from J, with 10 bases in between. CDR3 size: 12 residues. The germline gives CDR1 GTSNPN, CDR2 SVGIG (reference sequence). The CDR3 DNA reads TGTGCCTGGAGTAGGGAAACAGCTGAAGCTTTCTTT. Its protein is CAWSRETAEAFF.

This clonotype was observed a handful of times. The J gene is TRBJ2-1, the V gene TRBV20-1; 9 bases line up with TRBD2. V was clipped by 3 bases and J by 3 bases; unmatched bases: 6. Per germline, CDR1 DFQATT and CDR2 SNEGSKA (reference sequence). The CDR3 is 15 residues long. CDR3 DNA: TGCAGTGCTAGCGGCCTAGCGGGATACTACAATGAGCAGTTCTTC. This sequence encodes CSASGLAGYYNEQFF.

The chain links TRBV25-1 to TRBJ2-5; the D gene is possibly TRBD1 (5 bases). CDR1 MGHDK and CDR2 SYGVNS come from the germline V gene. Trimming took off 6 bases at V and 2 bases at J, with 25 bases between the two ends. This CDR3 is built from 18 residues. The CDR3 loop is CASSFFGVAGIYQETQYF. CDR3 sequence (DNA): TGTGCCAGCAGCTTCTTTGGGGTGGCAGGGATCTATCAAGAGACCCAGTACTTC.

V usage is TRBV7-2 and J usage is TRBJ1-2; 8 bases agree with TRBD1. This CDR3 region has 13 residues. The V and J ends lost 5 bases and 4 bases, in that order; junction bases with no gene match: 3. The germline CDR1 and CDR2 sequences are SGHTA and FQGNSA. In DNA form, the CDR3 reads TGTGCCAGCAGCAATACAGGGGGCTATGGCTACACCTTC. It codes for CASSNTGGYGYTF. Supplemented by reference TRBV7-2 and TRBJ1-2, the full variable domain reads GAGVSQSPSNKVTEKGKDVELRCDPISGHTALYWYRQSLGQGLEFLIYFQGNSAPDKSGLPSDRFSAERTGGSVSTLTIQRTQQEDSAVYLCASSNTGGYGYTFGSGTRLTVV.

V usage is TRBV29-1 and J usage is TRBJ1-1; TRBD1 matches 7 bases. In germline, CDR1 is SQVTM, CDR2 ANQGSEA. Trimming at V came to 5 bases and at J to 4 bases, leaving 7 bases not matched to a gene. This CDR3 has 13 amino acids. CDR3: CSVTDRLGTEAFF. CDR3 bases: TGCAGCGTTACGGACAGGTTGGGCACTGAAGCTTTCTTT.

CDR3 bases: TGCGCCAGCAGCTTGCGGCAGACCGAGAGGGATACGCAGTATTTT. As protein: CASSLRQTERDTQYF. V is TRBV5-1 and J is TRBJ2-3; no clear D. The ends were cut back, 1 base at V and 6 bases at J, with 15 bases in the middle. CDR3 length: 15 residues. The germline CDR1 and CDR2 sequences are SGHRS and YFSETQ. Full variable domain (missing parts from reference TRBV5-1 and TRBJ2-3): KAGVTQTPRYLIKTRGQQVTLSCSPISGHRSVSWYQQTPGQGLQFLFEYFSETQRNKGNFPGRFSGRQFSNSRSEMNVSTLELGDSALYLCASSLRQTERDTQYFGPGTRLTVL.

The CDR3 region has the DNA TGTGCCAGCAGTTCTGCGGCGTGGTCGCAGTATTTT. This translates into CASSSAAWSQYF. The chain recombines TRBV12-3 or TRBV12-4 with TRBJ2-3; D gene unclear. CDR3 length equals 12 residues. V lost 4 bases and J lost 10, with 12 bases in between.

The rearrangement joins TRBV29-1 to TRBJ2-1; tentatively, D is TRBD1 (6 bases). V shed 5 bases and J shed 0 bases, with 14 bases lying between them. The CDR3 length is 15 residues. CDR1 is SQVTM, CDR2 ANQGSEA, per germline. CDR3: CSVYPGTSSYNEQFF. For the CDR3, the DNA is TGCAGCGTTTATCCCGGGACAAGCTCCTACAATGAGCAGTTCTTC.

The rearrangement links TRBV5-1 to TRBJ1-4, with a weak D call TRBD1 (5 bases). The CDR3 sequence is 14 residues long. Germline V gene lookup returns CDR1 SGHRS and CDR2 YFSETQ. V dropped 4 bases and J dropped 8 bases, with 15 bases sitting between them. The CDR3 spells CASSGDARSEKLFF. The CDR3 nucleotides read TGCGCCAGCAGCGGGGACGCTCGGAGCGAAAAACTGTTTTTT.

The rearrangement uses TRBV29-1 and TRBJ1-2; D remains ambiguous. V dropped 0 bases and J dropped 9 bases, with 14 bases sitting between them. The CDR3 sequence is 13 residues long. The germline gives CDR1 SQVTM, CDR2 ANQGSEA. As DNA, the CDR3 is TGCAGCGTTGAAGACCAAACATTAACAAGCTACACCTTC. As protein: CSVEDQTLTSYTF.

This clonotype was recorded a few times. The rearrangement joins TRBV7-9 to TRBJ1-2; TRBD1 might be the D (6 bases). There are 14 residues in the CDR3. Per the germline V gene, CDR1 is SEHNR and CDR2 is FQNEAQ (reference sequence). The V gene lost 1 base and the J gene lost 6 bases, with 12 bases spanning the gap. The CDR3, as DNA: TGTGCCAGCAGCTTAGGAGACAGGCGGGATGGCTACACCTTC. The encoded protein is CASSLGDRRDGYTF. Using reference TRBV7-9 and TRBJ1-2 for the parts outside the CDR3, the full variable domain is DTGVSQNPRHKITKRGQNVTFRCDPISEHNRLYWYRQTLGQGPEFLTYFQNEAQLEKSRLLSDRFSAERPKGSFSTLEIQRTEQGDSAMYLCASSLGDRRDGYTFGSGTRLTVV.

The chain employs TRBV6-1 and TRBJ1-5; no firm D call. The germline V gene has CDR1 MNHNS and CDR2 SASEGT. V shed 5 bases and J shed 5 bases, with 10 bases lying between them. This CDR3 contains 13 residues. The CDR3 protein is CASSPLTDQPQHF. The CDR3 DNA sequence: TGTGCCAGCAGTCCCTTAACCGATCAGCCCCAGCATTTT.

This chain links TRBV29-1 with TRBJ2-1, with 9 bases matching TRBD2. This CDR3 is built from 15 residues. After removal of 3 bases from V and 3 bases from J, the junction contained 6 bases not matched to a gene. Germline CDR1 and CDR2: SQVTM and ANQGSEA. The CDR3 here is CSVERGSGSYNEQFF. CDR3 sequence (DNA): TGCAGCGTTGAGCGGGGTAGCGGGAGCTACAATGAGCAGTTCTTC.

V is TRBV7-9 and J is TRBJ2-5; perhaps TRBD1 as D (7 bases). Trimming cost V 5 bases and J 1 base, with 14 bases left between them. Per the germline V gene, CDR1 is SEHNR and CDR2 is FQNEAQ (reference sequence). The CDR3 is made up of 15 amino acids. The CDR3 spells CASSLRQGGQETQYF. CDR3 nucleotide sequence: TGTGCCAGCAGCCTTCGGCAGGGGGGCCAAGAGACCCAGTACTTC. Full variable domain (remainder filled in from reference TRBV7-9 and TRBJ2-5): DTGVSQNPRHKITKRGQNVTFRCDPISEHNRLYWYRQTLGQGPEFLTYFQNEAQLEKSRLLSDRFSAERPKGSFSTLEIQRTEQGDSAMYLCASSLRQGGQETQYFGPGTRLLVL.